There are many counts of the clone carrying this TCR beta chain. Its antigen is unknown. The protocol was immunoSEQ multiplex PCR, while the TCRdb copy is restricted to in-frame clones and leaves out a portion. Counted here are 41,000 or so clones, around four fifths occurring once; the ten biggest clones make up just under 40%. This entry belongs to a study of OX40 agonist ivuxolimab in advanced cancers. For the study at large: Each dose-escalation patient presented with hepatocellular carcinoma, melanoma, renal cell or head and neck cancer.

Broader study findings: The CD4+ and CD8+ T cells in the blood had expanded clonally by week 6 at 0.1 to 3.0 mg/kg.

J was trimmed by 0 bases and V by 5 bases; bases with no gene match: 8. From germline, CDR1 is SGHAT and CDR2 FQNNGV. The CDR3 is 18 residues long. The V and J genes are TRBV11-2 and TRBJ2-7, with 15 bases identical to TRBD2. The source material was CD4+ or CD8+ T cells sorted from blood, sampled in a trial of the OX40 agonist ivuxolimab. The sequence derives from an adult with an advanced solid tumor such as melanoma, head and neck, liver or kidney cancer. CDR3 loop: CASSPRTSGGASSYEQYF. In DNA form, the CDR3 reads TGTGCCAGCAGCCCCCGGACTAGCGGGGGGGCCAGCTCCTACGAGCAGTACTTC. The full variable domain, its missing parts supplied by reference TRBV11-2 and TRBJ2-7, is EAGVAQSPRYKIIEKRQSVAFWCNPISGHATLYWYQQILGQGPKLLIQFQNNGVVDDSQLPKDRFSAERLKGVDSTLKIQPAKLEDSAVYLCASSPRTSGGASSYEQYFGPGTRLTVT.